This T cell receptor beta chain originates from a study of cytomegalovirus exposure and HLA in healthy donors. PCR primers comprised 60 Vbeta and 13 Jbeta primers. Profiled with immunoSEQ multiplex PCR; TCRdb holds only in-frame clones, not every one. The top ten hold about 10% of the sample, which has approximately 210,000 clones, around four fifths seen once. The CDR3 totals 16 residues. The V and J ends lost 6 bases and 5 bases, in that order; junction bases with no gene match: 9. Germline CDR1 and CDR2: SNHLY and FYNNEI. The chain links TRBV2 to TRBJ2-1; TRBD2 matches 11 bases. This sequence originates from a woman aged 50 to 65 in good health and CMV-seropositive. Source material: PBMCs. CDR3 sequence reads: CASSGSGTSGHNEQFF. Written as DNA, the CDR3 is TGTGCCAGCAGCGGTTCCGGGACTAGCGGACACAATGAGCAGTTCTTC.